The rows below give T cell receptor beta chains drawn from one sample of a study of cytomegalovirus exposure and HLA in healthy donors. Libraries were prepared by immunoSEQ multiplex PCR; TCRdb keeps only in-frame clonotypes and omits some of them. The repertoire consists of tens of thousands of clones, with around four fifths occurring once and the leading ten covering around 9.7%. The specimen was PBMCs. These receptors all come from a man in his forties or fifties in good health and CMV-seronegative. Both conserved end residues are part of each CDR3. Fields, in order: V gene, J gene, D gene, CDR3 protein. The D gene is left open where the match is weak.

>TRBV5-4|TRBJ2-7|TRBD1
CASSTDRVLSYEQYF
>TRBV19|TRBJ2-1|TRBD2
CASSPGLAGGGGWNEQFF
>TRBV6-5|TRBJ1-1|.
CASSYSPGEATEAFF
>TRBV11-1|TRBJ1-1|TRBD1
CASSLGTGAMNTEAFF
>TRBV5-6|TRBJ2-7|TRBD1
CASSSGDRGNYEQYF
>TRBV19|TRBJ2-5|.
CASSAAGGRGGSQYF
>TRBV6-5|TRBJ2-1|.
CASSYQGEQFF
>TRBV7-9|TRBJ1-5|.
CASSQDRGVGQPQHF
>TRBV5-1|TRBJ2-7|.
CASSLGRERGIEQYF
>TRBV5-1|TRBJ2-3|TRBD1
CASSSGQATDTQYF
>TRBV7-6|.|TRBD2
CASSSPSGRRSEQYF
>TRBV6-5|TRBJ1-1|.
CASSYARTEKAFF
>TRBV6-6|TRBJ2-2|.
CASSFGQTGELFF
>TRBV21-1|TRBJ2-5|.
CASSKWAGETQYF
>TRBV4-1|TRBJ2-3|.
CASSSTSPDTQYF
>TRBV2|TRBJ1-4|TRBD1
CASRPQGDEKLFF
>TRBV25-1|TRBJ2-7|.
CASTKGQSSYEQYF
>TRBV29-1|TRBJ1-5|.
CSVTLGTNQPQHF
>TRBV5-1|TRBJ1-6|.
CASSFGGSPHNSPLHF
>TRBV6-5|TRBJ1-5|TRBD1
CASSQGVNNQPQHF
>TRBV7-9|TRBJ2-1|TRBD1
CASNTGQGLSYNEQFF
>TRBV7-2|TRBJ2-2|.
CASSRQPYDTGELFF
>TRBV15|TRBJ2-7|TRBD1
CATSRGVAGGAYEQYF
>TRBV7-9|TRBJ2-7|TRBD2
CASSFSTSGSIPHEQYF
>TRBV7-9|TRBJ1-4|.
CASSLEFRQVNEKLFF
>TRBV6-6|TRBJ1-1|TRBD1
CASSYWTGMNTEAFF
>TRBV19|TRBJ1-4|.
CASSHRATNEKLFF
>TRBV5-1|TRBJ2-7|TRBD2
CASSLDSSGYEQYF
>TRBV18|TRBJ2-7|.
CASSPPGSLLRGGQYF
>TRBV10-3|TRBJ2-2|TRBD2
CAISPGGPEAGELFF
>TRBV6-1|TRBJ2-3|.
CASSGTDHSWQYF
>TRBV5-4|TRBJ1-4|.
CASSFKQGDEKLFF
>TRBV18|TRBJ1-3|.
CASSPRWSLSLSSGNTIYF
>TRBV6-1|TRBJ1-4|.
CASSSSQVNEKLFF
>TRBV27|TRBJ2-1|.
CASRGPKDNEQFF
>TRBV11-2|TRBJ1-4|TRBD1
CASSLRPYRGQNEKLFF
>TRBV29-1|TRBJ2-6|.
CSVAGSGANVLTF
>TRBV2|TRBJ2-7|.
CASTPGPYSYEQYF
>TRBV6-5|TRBJ2-5|TRBD2
CASSYRRGVETQYF
>TRBV7-6|.|TRBD2
CASSFRGLAFEQYF
>TRBV11-2|TRBJ2-1|.
CASSDGQSNYNEQFF
>TRBV5-1|TRBJ2-3|TRBD2
CASSLWGKGTSGIPDTQYF
>TRBV10-3|TRBJ2-7|TRBD1
CAITPGQGGYEQYF
>TRBV6-1|TRBJ2-7|TRBD2
CASRLALAGSYEQYF
>TRBV29-1|TRBJ1-4|.
CSVEGGPANEKLFF
>TRBV19|TRBJ2-7|TRBD1
CASSQIGTGTYEQYF
>TRBV2|TRBJ1-1|.
CASPAGRQMNTEAFF
>TRBV10-1|TRBJ2-1|TRBD1
CASSELGAGGLYNEQFF
>TRBV5-5|TRBJ2-1|TRBD1
CASSSRDRAHNEQFF
>TRBV28|TRBJ1-4|TRBD1
CASSRGRDEKLFF
>TRBV5-1|TRBJ2-5|TRBD2
CASSLAVGSGGETQYF
>TRBV5-3|TRBJ1-2|.
CARSRGGRDYGYTF
>TRBV7-9|TRBJ1-6|TRBD1
CASSLWDRKFSPLHF
>TRBV6-5|TRBJ1-1|TRBD1
CASSYEQGQMNTEAFF
>TRBV11-2|TRBJ2-5|TRBD2
CASSLNLAGGPGTQYF